Below are 3 T cell receptor beta chains sequenced from a single sample in a study of cytomegalovirus exposure and HLA in healthy donors. PCR employed 60 Vbeta and 13 Jbeta primers. The table came from immunoSEQ multiplex PCR; TCRdb's copy has only in-frame clones and leaves some out. The sample comprises roughly 200,000 clones, roughly four fifths of which are singletons, and roughly 0.58% rests with the top ten. The sample comprised PBMCs. The origin of the receptors is a middle-aged woman in good health and CMV-seronegative.

V gene TRBV5-1 combines with J gene TRBJ2-1; D is undetermined. Per germline, CDR1 SGHRS and CDR2 YFSETQ. This CDR3 comprises 13 residues. Trimming stripped 4 bases from V and 6 bases from J, with 11 bases between. CDR3 nucleotide sequence: TGCGCCAGCAGCCCACCTAATTTCAATGAGCAGTTCTTC. This gives the protein CASSPPNFNEQFF.

The chain couples TRBV30 to TRBJ2-1, with 8 bases aligning to TRBD2. CDR3 length: 14 amino acids. From germline, CDR1 is GTSNPN and CDR2 SVGIG (reference sequence). V shed 3 bases, J shed 8 bases, and the junction held 9 bases outside the gene matches. The CDR3 DNA is TGTGCCTGGAGAGCACTAGCGGAAGGGGATGAGCAGTTCTTC. It specifies CAWRALAEGDEQFF.

The CDR3 sequence: CASRGQFYGYTF. The CDR3 DNA is TGTGCCAGCCGCGGACAGTTCTATGGCTACACCTTC. The chain joins TRBV2 to TRBJ1-2; perhaps TRBD1 as D (6 bases). The germline CDR1 and CDR2 sequences are SNHLY and FYNNEI. V lost 8 bases and J lost 4, with 11 bases in between. This CDR3 contains 12 residues.